This T cell receptor beta chain derives from a study of CD8 T cells in Susac syndrome. Negative isolation yielded the CD8+ and CD4+ T cells, while FACS enriched the TEMRA cells. This CDR3 is 15 amino acids long. V lost 7 bases and J lost 3; bases outside the gene matches: 9. With random hexamers, 0.5 to 1 ug RNA was reverse transcribed. One entry per CDR3 protein results from TCRdb running MiXCR on the immunoSEQ multiplex PCR reads. The sample lists under 200,000 distinct CDR3 sequences, around 95% occurring once. General study findings and limits: The authors acknowledged that their TCR sequencing and HLA analysis involved a relatively small number of individuals.

With regard to this clonotype: Its cognate antigen is unknown.

The sequenced material came from CD8+ T cells from PBMCs. The chain recombines TRBV12-3 or TRBV12-4 with TRBJ2-7; TRBD1 agrees at 10 bases. The source is a human donor with multiple sclerosis. The CDR3 DNA reads as TGTGCCAGCACCCACGTGGGACAGGGGAACTACGAGCAGTACTTC. It codes for CASTHVGQGNYEQYF.